This T cell receptor beta chain was observed in a study of T cell repertoires in cytomegalovirus infection. In its sample, this clonotype was seen many times. Its specificity is unknown. Study findings and constraints: The ex vivo response was dominated by HLA-C-restricted CMV-specific TCR beta clonotypes. Summed frequency of shared TCR beta families picked out CMV carriers who also had the relevant HLA.

One entry per CDR3 protein, called by TCRdb with MiXCR from the reads. The sample gives 480,000 or so distinct CDR3 sequences, over 9% of which show up once; roughly 10% is in the top ten. Germline V gene sequence: CDR1 SGHVS, CDR2 FQNEAQ. V shed 1 base, J shed 9 bases, and the junction held 6 bases outside the gene matches. The CDR3 loop spans 14 amino acids. J is TRBJ2-1 and V is TRBV7-8, with 7 bases identical to TRBD2. Sequencing input: PBMCs. The TCR originated in a human donor in good health (CMV status not recorded). Some clones in this sample may be carry-over from other donors' samples. CDR3 sequence: CASSLGGGGTEQFF. The DNA for the CDR3 is TGTGCCAGCAGCTTAGGGGGGGGAGGGACTGAGCAGTTCTTC.